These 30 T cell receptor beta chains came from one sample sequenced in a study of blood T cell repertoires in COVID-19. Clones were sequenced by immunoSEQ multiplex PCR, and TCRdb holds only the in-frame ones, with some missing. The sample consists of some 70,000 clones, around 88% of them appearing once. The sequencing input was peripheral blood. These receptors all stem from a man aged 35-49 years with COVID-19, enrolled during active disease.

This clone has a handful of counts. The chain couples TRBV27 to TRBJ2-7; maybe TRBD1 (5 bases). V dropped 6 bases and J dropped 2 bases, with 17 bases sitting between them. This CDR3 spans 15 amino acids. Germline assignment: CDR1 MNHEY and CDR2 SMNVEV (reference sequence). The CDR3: CASRGAAGPTYEQYF. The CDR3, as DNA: TGTGCCAGCAGAGGTGCCGCAGGGCCCACCTACGAGCAGTACTTC.

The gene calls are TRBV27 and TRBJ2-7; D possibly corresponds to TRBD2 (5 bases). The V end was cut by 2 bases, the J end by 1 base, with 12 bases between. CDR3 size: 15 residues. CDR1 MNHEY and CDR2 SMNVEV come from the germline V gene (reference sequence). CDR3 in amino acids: CASSLAGTGSYEQYF. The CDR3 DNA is TGTGCCAGCAGTTTAGCGGGTACGGGGTCCTACGAGCAGTACTTC.

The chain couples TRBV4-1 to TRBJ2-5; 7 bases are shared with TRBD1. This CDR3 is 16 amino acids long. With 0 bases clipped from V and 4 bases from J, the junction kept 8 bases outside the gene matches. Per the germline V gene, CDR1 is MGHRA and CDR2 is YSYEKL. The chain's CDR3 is CASSQEDRDLRETQYF. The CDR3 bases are TGCGCCAGCAGCCAAGAAGACAGGGACCTCCGAGAGACCCAGTACTTC.

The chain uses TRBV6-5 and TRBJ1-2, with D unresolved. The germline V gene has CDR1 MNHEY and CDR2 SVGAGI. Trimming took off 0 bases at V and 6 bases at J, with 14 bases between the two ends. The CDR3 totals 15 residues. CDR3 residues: CASSYSMFTPHGYTF. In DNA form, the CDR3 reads TGTGCCAGCAGTTACTCGATGTTCACACCTCATGGCTACACCTTC.

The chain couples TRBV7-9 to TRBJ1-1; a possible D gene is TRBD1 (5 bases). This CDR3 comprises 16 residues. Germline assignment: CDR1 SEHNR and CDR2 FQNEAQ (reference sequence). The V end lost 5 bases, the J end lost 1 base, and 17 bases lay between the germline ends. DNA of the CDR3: TGTGCCAGCAGCGAATCTGTACAGGTCAGGAACACTGAAGCTTTCTTT. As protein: CASSESVQVRNTEAFF.

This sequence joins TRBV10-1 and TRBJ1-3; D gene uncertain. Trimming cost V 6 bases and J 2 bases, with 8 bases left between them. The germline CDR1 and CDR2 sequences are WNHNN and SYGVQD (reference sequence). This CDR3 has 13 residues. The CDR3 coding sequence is TGCGCCAGCAGCGGGAATCCTGGAAACACCATATATTTT. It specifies CASSGNPGNTIYF.

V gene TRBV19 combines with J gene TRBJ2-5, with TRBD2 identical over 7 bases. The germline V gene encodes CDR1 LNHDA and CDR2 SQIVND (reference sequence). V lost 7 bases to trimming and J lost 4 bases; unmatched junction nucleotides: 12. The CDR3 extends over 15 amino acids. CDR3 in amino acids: CASKRGGVVGETQYF. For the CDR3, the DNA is TGTGCCAGTAAGCGGGGAGGTGTGGTCGGAGAGACCCAGTACTTC.

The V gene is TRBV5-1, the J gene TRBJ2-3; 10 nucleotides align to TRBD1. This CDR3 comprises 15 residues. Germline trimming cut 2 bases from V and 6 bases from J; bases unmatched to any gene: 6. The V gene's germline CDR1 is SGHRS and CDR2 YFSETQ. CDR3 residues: CASSLGQGEWDTQYF. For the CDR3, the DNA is TGCGCCAGCAGCTTAGGACAGGGGGAATGGGATACGCAGTATTTT.

The CDR3 coding sequence is TGTGCCAGCCTCGGGGAGCTGTTTTTT. This sequence encodes CASLGELFF. The chain links TRBV9 to TRBJ2-2, with D unresolved. Germline V gene data show CDR1 as SGDLS and CDR2 as YYNGEE. CDR3 size: 9 residues. V was trimmed by 7 bases and J by 7 bases, leaving 2 bases between them.

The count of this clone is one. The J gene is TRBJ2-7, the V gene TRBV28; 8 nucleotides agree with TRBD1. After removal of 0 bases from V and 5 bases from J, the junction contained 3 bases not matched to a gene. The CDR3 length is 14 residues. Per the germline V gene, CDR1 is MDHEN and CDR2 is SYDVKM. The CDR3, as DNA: TGTGCCAGCAGTTTATGGCAGGGGGCTGACGAGCAGTACTTC. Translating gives CASSLWQGADEQYF. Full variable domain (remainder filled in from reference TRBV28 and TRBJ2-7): DVKVTQSSRYLVKRTGEKVFLECVQDMDHENMFWYRQDPGLGLRLIYFSYDVKMKEKGDIPEGYSVSREKKERFSLILESASTNQTSMYLCASSLWQGADEQYFGPGTRLTVT.

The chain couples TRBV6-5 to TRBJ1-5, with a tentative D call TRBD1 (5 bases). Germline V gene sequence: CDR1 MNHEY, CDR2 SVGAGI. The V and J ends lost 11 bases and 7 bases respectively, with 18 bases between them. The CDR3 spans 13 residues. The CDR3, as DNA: TGTGCCTCCTCCCCAGGGCTGGAGCAGCCCCAGCATTTT. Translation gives CASSPGLEQPQHF.

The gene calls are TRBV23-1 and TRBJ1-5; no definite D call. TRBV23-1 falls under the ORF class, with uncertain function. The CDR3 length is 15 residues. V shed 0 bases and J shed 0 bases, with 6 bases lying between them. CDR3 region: CASSQSYYSNQPQHF. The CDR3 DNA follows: TGCGCCAGCAGTCAATCATATTATAGCAATCAGCCCCAGCATTTT.

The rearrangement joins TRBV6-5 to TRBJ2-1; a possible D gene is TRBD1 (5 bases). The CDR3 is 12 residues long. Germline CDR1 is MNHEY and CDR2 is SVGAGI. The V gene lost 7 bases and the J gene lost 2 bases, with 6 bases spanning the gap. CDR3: CASTGTYNEQFF. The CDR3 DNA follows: TGTGCCAGCACAGGGACCTACAATGAGCAGTTCTTC.

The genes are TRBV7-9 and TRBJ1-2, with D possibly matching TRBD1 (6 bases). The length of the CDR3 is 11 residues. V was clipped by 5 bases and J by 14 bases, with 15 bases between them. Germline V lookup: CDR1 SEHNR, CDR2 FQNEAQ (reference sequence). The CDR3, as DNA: TGTGCCAGCAGCCCGCAGGACAGCCCAACCTTC. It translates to CASSPQDSPTF.

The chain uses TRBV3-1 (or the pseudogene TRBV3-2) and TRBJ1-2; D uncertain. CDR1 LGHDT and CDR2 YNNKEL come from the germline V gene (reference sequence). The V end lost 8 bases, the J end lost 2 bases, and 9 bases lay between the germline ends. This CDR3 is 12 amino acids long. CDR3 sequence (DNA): TGTGCCAGCGGGCGAGGGAACTATGGCTACACCTTC. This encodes CASGRGNYGYTF.

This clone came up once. The CDR3 loop reads CASRLTGPSADTQYF. Here the CDR3 DNA reads TGTGCCAGTAGATTGACAGGCCCGTCAGCAGATACGCAGTATTTT. The chain has TRBV19 and TRBJ2-3; perhaps TRBD1 as D (6 bases). The germline V and J ends were trimmed by 6 bases and 4 bases, with 17 bases remaining between them. Germline loops: CDR1 LNHDA, CDR2 SQIVND (reference sequence). The length of the CDR3 is 15 residues.

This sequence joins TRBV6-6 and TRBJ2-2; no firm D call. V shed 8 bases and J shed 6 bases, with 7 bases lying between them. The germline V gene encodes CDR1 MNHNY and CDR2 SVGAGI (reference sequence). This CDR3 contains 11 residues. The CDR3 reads CASAVPGELFF. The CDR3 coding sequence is TGTGCCAGCGCAGTTCCCGGGGAGCTGTTTTTT.

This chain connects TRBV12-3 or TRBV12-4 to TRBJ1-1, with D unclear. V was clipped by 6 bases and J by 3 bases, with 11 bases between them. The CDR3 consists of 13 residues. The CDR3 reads CASSDGSDTEAFF. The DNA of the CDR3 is TGTGCCAGCAGCGATGGTTCGGACACTGAAGCTTTCTTT.

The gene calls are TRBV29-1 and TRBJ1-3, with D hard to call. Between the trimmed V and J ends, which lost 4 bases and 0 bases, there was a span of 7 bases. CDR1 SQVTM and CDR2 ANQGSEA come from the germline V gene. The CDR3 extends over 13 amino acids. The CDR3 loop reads CSVGGISGNTIYF. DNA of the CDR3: TGCAGCGTTGGAGGAATCTCTGGAAACACCATATATTTT.

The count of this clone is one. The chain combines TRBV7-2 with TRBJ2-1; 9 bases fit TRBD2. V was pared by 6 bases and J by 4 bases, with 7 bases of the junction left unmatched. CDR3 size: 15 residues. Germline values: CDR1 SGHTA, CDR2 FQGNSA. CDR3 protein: CASSLSGGTYNEQFF. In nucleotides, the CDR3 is TGTGCCAGCAGTCTAAGCGGGGGGACTTACAATGAGCAGTTCTTC.

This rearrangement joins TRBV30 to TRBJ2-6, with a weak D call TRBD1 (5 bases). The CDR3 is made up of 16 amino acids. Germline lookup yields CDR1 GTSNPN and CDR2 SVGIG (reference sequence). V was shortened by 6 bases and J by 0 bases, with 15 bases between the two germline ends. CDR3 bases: TGTGCCTGCCGGGCAGGGCTTAACTCTGGGGCCAACGTCCTGACTTTC. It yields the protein CACRAGLNSGANVLTF. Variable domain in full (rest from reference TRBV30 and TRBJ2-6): SQTIHQWPATLVQPVGSPLSLECTVEGTSNPNLYWYRQAAGRGLQLLFYSVGIGQISSEVPQNLSASRPQDRQFILSSKKLLLSDSGFYLCACRAGLNSGANVLTFGAGSRLTVL.

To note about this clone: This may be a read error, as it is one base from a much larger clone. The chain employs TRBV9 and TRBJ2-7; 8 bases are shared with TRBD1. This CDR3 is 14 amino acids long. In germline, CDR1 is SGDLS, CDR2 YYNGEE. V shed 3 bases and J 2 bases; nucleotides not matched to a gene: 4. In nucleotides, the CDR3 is TGTGCCAGCAGCGGCCGGGACAGGACCTACGAGCAGTACTTC. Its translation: CASSGRDRTYEQYF.

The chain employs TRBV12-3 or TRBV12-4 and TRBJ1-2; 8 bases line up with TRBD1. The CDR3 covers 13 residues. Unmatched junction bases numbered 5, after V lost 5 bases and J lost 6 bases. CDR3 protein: CASSHSGGHGYTF. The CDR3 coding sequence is TGTGCCAGCAGTCACTCAGGGGGCCATGGCTACACCTTC.

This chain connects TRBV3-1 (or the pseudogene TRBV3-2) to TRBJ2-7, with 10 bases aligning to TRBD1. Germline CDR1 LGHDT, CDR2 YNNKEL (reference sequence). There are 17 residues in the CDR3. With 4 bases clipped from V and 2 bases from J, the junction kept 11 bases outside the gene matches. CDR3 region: CASSPLDRGRRPYEQYF. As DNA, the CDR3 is TGTGCCAGCAGCCCCTTAGACAGGGGGCGCCGACCCTACGAGCAGTACTTC.

The CDR3, as DNA: TGTGCCAGCAGTGGCCAGGGCGATGAGCAGTTCTTC. Its translation: CASSGQGDEQFF. The chain joins TRBV6-4 to TRBJ2-1; tentative D call: TRBD1 (5 bases). The CDR3 contains 12 residues. V was shortened by 4 bases and J by 8 bases, with 9 bases between the two germline ends. CDR1 and CDR2 from the germline V gene are MRHNA and SNTAGT.

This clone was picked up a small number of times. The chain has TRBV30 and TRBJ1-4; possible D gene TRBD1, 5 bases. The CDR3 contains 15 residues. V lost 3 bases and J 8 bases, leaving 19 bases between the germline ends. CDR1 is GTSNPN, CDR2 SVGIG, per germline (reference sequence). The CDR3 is CAWSRSGGGKEKLFF. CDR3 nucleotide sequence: TGTGCCTGGAGCAGGTCTGGGGGGGGGAAGGAAAAACTGTTTTTT. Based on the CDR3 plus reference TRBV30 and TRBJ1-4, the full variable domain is SQTIHQWPATLVQPVGSPLSLECTVEGTSNPNLYWYRQAAGRGLQLLFYSVGIGQISSEVPQNLSASRPQDRQFILSSKKLLLSDSGFYLCAWSRSGGGKEKLFFGSGTQLSVL.

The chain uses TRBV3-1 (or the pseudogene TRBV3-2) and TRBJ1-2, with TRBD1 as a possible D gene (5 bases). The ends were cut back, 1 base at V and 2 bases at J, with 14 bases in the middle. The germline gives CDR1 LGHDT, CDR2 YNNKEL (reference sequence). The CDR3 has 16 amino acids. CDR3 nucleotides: TGTGCCAGCAGCCAAGGGGCGACAGAGAAAAACTATGGCTACACCTTC. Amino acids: CASSQGATEKNYGYTF.

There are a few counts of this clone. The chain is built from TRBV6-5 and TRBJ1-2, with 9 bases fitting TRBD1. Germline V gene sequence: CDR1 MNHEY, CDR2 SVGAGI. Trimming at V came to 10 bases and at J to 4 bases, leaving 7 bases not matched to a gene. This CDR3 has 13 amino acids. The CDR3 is CATRDRDIYGYTF. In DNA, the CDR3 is TGTGCCACCCGGGACAGGGATATCTATGGCTACACCTTC.

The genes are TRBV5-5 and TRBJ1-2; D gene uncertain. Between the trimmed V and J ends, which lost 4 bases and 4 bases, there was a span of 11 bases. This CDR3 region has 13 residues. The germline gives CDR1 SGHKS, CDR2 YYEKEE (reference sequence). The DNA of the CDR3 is TGTGCCAGCAGCGCGAATAAACCCTATGGCTACACCTTC. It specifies CASSANKPYGYTF. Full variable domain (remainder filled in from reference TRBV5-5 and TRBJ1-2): DAGVTQSPTHLIKTRGQQVTLRCSPISGHKSVSWYQQVLGQGPQFIFQYYEKEERGRGNFPDRFSARQFPNYSSELNVNALLLGDSALYLCASSANKPYGYTFGSGTRLTVV.

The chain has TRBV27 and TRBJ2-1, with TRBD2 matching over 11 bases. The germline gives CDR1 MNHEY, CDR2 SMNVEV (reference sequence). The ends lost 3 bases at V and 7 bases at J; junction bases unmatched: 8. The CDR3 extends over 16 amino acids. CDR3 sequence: CASSLGTSGRRNEQFF. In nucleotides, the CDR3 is TGTGCCAGCAGTTTGGGGACTAGCGGAAGGAGGAATGAGCAGTTCTTC.